This TCR beta chain comes out of a study of blood T cell repertoires in COVID-19. Clones were sequenced by immunoSEQ multiplex PCR, and TCRdb holds only the in-frame ones, with some missing. The data hold 73,000 or so clones, with about nine tenths observed a single time. The CDR3 extends over 15 amino acids. The germline V and J ends were trimmed by 4 bases and 6 bases, with 17 bases remaining between them. CDR1 is MRHNA, CDR2 SNTAGT, per germline. This clone appeared a few times. The chain couples TRBV6-4 to TRBJ2-3, with D uncertain. The sequencing sample was made of peripheral blood. The origin of this receptor is a man younger than 45 with acute or convalescent COVID-19. DNA for the CDR3: TGTGCCAGCAGTGCTGACTCCCTAGAGGCCGATACGCAGTATTTT. Protein product: CASSADSLEADTQYF.